One and the same sample provided the 30 T cell receptor beta chains below, sequenced in a study of naive and memory T cell subsets. General observations from the study: Naive repertoires, especially CD8, held a few larger clonotypes, possibly memory cells re-expressing CD45RA.

An equimolar mix of two oligonucleotides served as the beta constant-region primer for TRBC1 and TRBC2. The ligated cDNA underwent four PCR rounds using SP2 and nested alpha and beta constant-region primers. TCRdb analysed the UMI-ligation and nested PCR reads with MiXCR anew, one entry per CDR3 protein. The sample yields 140,000 to 150,000 distinct CDR3 sequences, 22% seen once. No antigen has been assigned to these receptors. Sequencing was carried out using naive CD4+ T cells from blood. The receptor set was obtained from a human donor in good health.

This clonotype appeared many times. An end of the junction does not agree with germline; a read error may underlie this. The rearrangement links TRBV7-7 to TRBJ2-1; TRBD2 agrees at 13 bases. This CDR3 contains 14 residues. In germline, CDR1 is SSHAT, CDR2 FNYEAQ (reference sequence). For the CDR3, the DNA is TGTGCTAGCAGCTTAGGACTAGCGGGAGATGAGCAGTTCTTC. It translates to CASSLGLAGDEQFF.

This chain joins TRBV10-3 and TRBJ2-7; either TRBD1 or TRBD2 may supply D (5 bases each). V lost 3 bases, J lost 2 bases, and 23 bases lay in between. CDR3 length equals 18 residues. Germline V gives CDR1 ENHRY, CDR2 SYGVKD. CDR3 region: CAISDGPAYRDGPYEQYF. The CDR3 DNA is TGTGCCATCAGTGATGGCCCCGCCTACCGGGACGGACCCTACGAGCAGTACTTC.

The chain employs TRBV12-3 or TRBV12-4 and TRBJ2-5, with D possibly matching TRBD2 (6 bases). This CDR3 is built from 15 residues. Trimming took off 5 bases at V and 5 bases at J, with 18 bases between the two ends. For the CDR3, the DNA is TGTGCCAGCAGTCCCAGCCGGGGGATGGCGGAGACCCAGTACTTC. This encodes CASSPSRGMAETQYF.

This clonotype has at least ten counts. The chain links TRBV18 to TRBJ2-7; the match to TRBD1 covers 9 bases. The V and J ends lost 5 bases and 5 bases, in that order; junction bases with no gene match: 10. Germline CDR1 and CDR2: KGHSH and LQKENI. This CDR3 spans 15 amino acids. Here the CDR3 reads CASSTTPGQGDEQYF. CDR3 sequence (DNA): TGTGCCAGCTCAACCACTCCGGGACAGGGTGACGAGCAGTACTTC.

The V and J genes are TRBV29-1 and TRBJ1-2, with D tentatively TRBD1 (5 bases). Trimming cost V 7 bases and J 2 bases, with 11 bases left between them. Germline CDR1 and CDR2: SQVTM and ANQGSEA. The CDR3 totals 12 residues. CDR3: CSDRAGNYGYTF. CDR3 nucleotide sequence: TGCAGCGACCGAGCAGGGAACTATGGCTACACCTTC.

This chain joins TRBV4-3 and TRBJ2-7; D is possibly TRBD1 (5 bases). The CDR3 runs to 15 residues. Trimming shortened V by 0 bases and J by 3 bases, and 12 bases separated the two germline ends. Germline CDR1 and CDR2: LGHNA and YSLEER. The CDR3 DNA reads as TGCGCCAGCAGCCAAGATATTAGGGGTTTCTACGAGCAGTACTTC. Protein sequence: CASSQDIRGFYEQYF.

This clonotype came up many times. The chain links TRBV29-1 to TRBJ2-3, with no clear D. V was pared by 4 bases and J by 3 bases, with 14 bases between. The CDR3 contains 14 residues. Germline CDR1 reads SQVTM; CDR2 reads ANQGSEA. As DNA, the CDR3 is TGCAGCGTTGGGTCCGTGCTCAGGACAGATACGCAGTATTTT. This sequence encodes CSVGSVLRTDTQYF.

There are a few counts of this clonotype. V and J are TRBV3-1 and TRBJ2-1; 8 bases agree with TRBD1. The CDR3 contains 13 residues. The V gene end was trimmed by 9 bases and the J gene end by 6 bases; junction bases not matched to a gene: 7. Germline values: CDR1 LGHDT, CDR2 YNNKEL (reference sequence). CDR3 in DNA: TGTGCCAGGGACAGGGTTTTGGTCAATGAGCAGTTCTTC. Translated, it gives CARDRVLVNEQFF.

This clonotype has only a few counts. V gene TRBV28 combines with J gene TRBJ2-7, with D unclear. Germline V lookup: CDR1 MDHEN, CDR2 SYDVKM. Trimming cost V 2 bases and J 12 bases, with 14 bases left between them. The length of the CDR3 is 12 residues. The CDR3 nucleotides read TGTGCCAGCAGTTTAAGTTCAGTCCCTCCGTACTTC. Its protein is CASSLSSVPPYF.

In its sample, this clonotype was seen many times. This rearrangement joins TRBV29-1 to TRBJ2-7; D is ambiguous. The V gene's germline CDR1 is SQVTM and CDR2 ANQGSEA. The CDR3 totals 12 residues. Trimming took 6 bases from V and 1 from J, leaving 10 bases between them. The CDR3 reads CSVLVGSYEQYF. The CDR3 coding sequence is TGCAGCGTATTAGTGGGGTCCTACGAGCAGTACTTC.

A few counts support this clonotype. The genes are TRBV5-1 and TRBJ2-6, with TRBD1 matching 8 bases. The germline V gene encodes CDR1 SGHRS and CDR2 YFSETQ. This CDR3 is 18 amino acids long. V trimming: 0 bases; J trimming: 0 bases; junction bases outside the gene matches: 5. The CDR3 spells CASSLAQGGLSGANVLTF. As DNA, the CDR3 is TGCGCCAGCAGCTTGGCACAGGGGGGACTCTCTGGGGCCAACGTCCTGACTTTC.

This clonotype came up many times. The gene calls are TRBV18 and TRBJ2-1; 9 bases align to TRBD2. After removal of 3 bases from V and 3 bases from J, the junction contained 3 bases not matched to a gene. The CDR3 spans 15 residues. Looked up from germline, CDR1 is KGHSH and CDR2 is LQKENI. The CDR3 protein is CASSPLAGSYNEQFF. DNA of the CDR3: TGTGCCAGCTCACCCCTAGCGGGAAGCTACAATGAGCAGTTCTTC.

V and J are TRBV10-3 and TRBJ1-3, with D perhaps TRBD1 (6 bases). Trimming left V 4 bases short and J 0 bases short, with 10 bases between. The germline CDR1 and CDR2 sequences are ENHRY and SYGVKD. The CDR3 contains 15 residues. As DNA, the CDR3 is TGTGCCATCAGTGCCCAGGGGAACTCTGGAAACACCATATATTTT. Its protein is CAISAQGNSGNTIYF.

In its sample, this clonotype was seen a few times. V gene TRBV10-3 combines with J gene TRBJ1-1, with no clear D. V dropped 3 bases and J dropped 9 bases, with 11 bases sitting between them. Germline lookup yields CDR1 ENHRY and CDR2 SYGVKD. This CDR3 comprises 12 residues. CDR3 sequence reads: CAISDFGTQAFF. The DNA of the CDR3 is TGTGCCATCAGTGATTTTGGAACTCAAGCTTTCTTT.

There are a few counts of this clonotype. The V gene is TRBV19, the J gene TRBJ2-1, with D perhaps matching TRBD1 (5 bases). The CDR3 length is 16 residues. CDR1 is LNHDA and CDR2 is SQIVND in the germline V gene (reference sequence). V dropped 3 bases and J dropped 7 bases, with 19 bases sitting between them. In nucleotides, the CDR3 is TGTGCCAGTAGTATGATCTACCCCCAGGGCAGGAATGAGCAGTTCTTC. Encoded protein: CASSMIYPQGRNEQFF.

V is TRBV28 and J is TRBJ2-7, with 7 bases fitting TRBD1. The CDR3 consists of 15 residues. V shed 5 bases and J 4 bases; nucleotides not matched to a gene: 11. Germline CDR1 is MDHEN and CDR2 is SYDVKM. The CDR3 bases are TGTGCCAGCAGTGGCGGTCGACAGGGATCTTACGAGCAGTACTTC. Translating gives CASSGGRQGSYEQYF.

This chain links TRBV5-6 with TRBJ2-3; D is undetermined. Trimming removed 1 base from V and 2 bases from J, with 8 bases in between. This CDR3 region has 14 residues. Germline-derived CDR1 and CDR2 are SGHDT and YYEEEE. The CDR3 loop is CASSLFSFTDTQYF. The CDR3 region has the DNA TGTGCCAGCAGCTTGTTTAGTTTCACAGATACGCAGTATTTT.

The J gene is TRBJ2-7, the V gene TRBV6-5; either TRBD1 or TRBD2 may fit D (5 bases each). CDR1 is MNHEY, CDR2 SVGAGI, per germline. The CDR3 has 15 amino acids. Trimming took off 6 bases at V and 2 bases at J, with 17 bases between the two ends. The CDR3 nucleotides are TGTGCCAGCAGACTCTCCCGGGACCCGACCTACGAGCAGTACTTC. It codes for CASRLSRDPTYEQYF.

The chain joins TRBV7-8 to TRBJ2-7, with TRBD2 matching 8 bases. Germline assignment: CDR1 SGHVS and CDR2 FQNEAQ. V lost 2 bases and J lost 6; bases outside the gene matches: 3. The CDR3 totals 13 residues. For the CDR3, the DNA is TGTGCCAGCAGCTTATTAGCGGGGCCCGAGCAGTACTTC. Amino acid sequence: CASSLLAGPEQYF. The full variable domain, with the rest looked up from reference TRBV7-8 and TRBJ2-7, is GAGVSQSPRYKVAKRGQDVALRCDPISGHVSLFWYQQALGQGPEFLTYFQNEAQLDKSGLPSDRFFAERPEGSVSTLKIQRTQQEDSAVYLCASSLLAGPEQYFGPGTRLTVT.

The chain recombines TRBV20-1 with TRBJ2-7; D ambiguous. The CDR3 contains 11 residues. V was cut by 2 bases and J by 2 bases, with 4 bases left in between. CDR1 and CDR2 (germline): DFQATT, SNEGSKA (reference sequence). The CDR3 sequence is CSARTTYEQYF. CDR3 coding DNA: TGCAGTGCTAGAACAACCTACGAGCAGTACTTC.

The V call is TRBV10-2, the J call TRBJ2-7; 12 nucleotides line up with TRBD2. Trimming removed 0 bases from V and 6 bases from J; junction bases left unmatched: 9. This CDR3 spans 17 amino acids. Germline V gene data show CDR1 as WSHSY and CDR2 as SAAADI. The CDR3 coding sequence is TGCGCCAGCAGTGAGTCGACTAGCGGGAGTGCCCTGGGCGAGCAGTACTTC. Encoded protein: CASSESTSGSALGEQYF.

The CDR3 sequence is CASSLELLRTQYF. The DNA of the CDR3 is TGTGCCAGCAGCTTAGAACTCCTAAGAACGCAGTATTTT. The chain carries TRBV7-2 and TRBJ2-3; D not resolved. Germline-derived CDR1 and CDR2 are SGHTA and FQGNSA. The CDR3 length is 13 residues. Trimming shortened V by 1 base and J by 9 bases, and 11 bases separated the two germline ends. The entire variable domain, with the rest obtained from reference TRBV7-2 and TRBJ2-3, is as follows: GAGVSQSPSNKVTEKGKDVELRCDPISGHTALYWYRQSLGQGLEFLIYFQGNSAPDKSGLPSDRFSAERTGGSVSTLTIQRTQQEDSAVYLCASSLELLRTQYFGPGTRLTVL.

Of note for this clonotype: A read error may produce the germline difference seen at one junction end. J is TRBJ1-4 and V is TRBV7-2; D gene uncertain. The CDR3 has 15 amino acids. Germline lookup yields CDR1 SGHTA and CDR2 FQGNSA. The CDR3 sequence: CASSIAGPPDEKLFF. Written as DNA, the CDR3 is TGTGCCAGCAGCATAGCCGGGCCTCCAGATGAAAAACTGTTTTTT.

The table lists this clonotype with many counts. V and J are TRBV29-1 and TRBJ2-4; D is ambiguous. Germline-derived CDR1 and CDR2 are SQVTM and ANQGSEA. Trimming removed 5 bases at V and 0 bases at J, with 17 bases between. The CDR3 spans 16 residues. The CDR3 sequence: CSVNSAGGVAKNIQYF. CDR3 DNA sequence: TGCAGCGTTAACAGTGCAGGTGGGGTAGCCAAAAACATTCAGTACTTC.

This clonotype occurred a few times. CDR3 nucleotides: TGCGCCAGCAGTAGGGAGGACAGACCCACAGATACGCAGTATTTT. Its translation is CASSREDRPTDTQYF. The chain has TRBV5-1 and TRBJ2-3; D possibly uses TRBD1 or TRBD2 (6 bases each). V lost 5 bases, J lost 2 bases, and 15 bases lay in between. The CDR3 extends over 15 amino acids. Per the germline V gene, CDR1 is SGHRS and CDR2 is YFSETQ. The complete variable domain, with remaining parts taken from reference TRBV5-1 and TRBJ2-3, reads KAGVTQTPRYLIKTRGQQVTLSCSPISGHRSVSWYQQTPGQGLQFLFEYFSETQRNKGNFPGRFSGRQFSNSRSEMNVSTLELGDSALYLCASSREDRPTDTQYFGPGTRLTVL.

The chain recombines TRBV7-8 with TRBJ1-3; D call uncertain. Trimming shortened V by 0 bases and J by 4 bases, and 4 bases separated the two germline ends. Germline CDR1 is SGHVS and CDR2 is FQNEAQ. The length of the CDR3 is 13 residues. The CDR3 DNA is TGTGCCAGCAGCTTAGCGGGCGGAAACACCATATATTTT. Its translation is CASSLAGGNTIYF.

This chain uses TRBV6-1 with TRBJ2-7; 9 positions match TRBD2. The CDR3 loop spans 14 amino acids. Unmatched junction bases numbered 7, after V lost 6 bases and J lost 4 bases. Per germline, CDR1 MNHNS and CDR2 SASEGT. The CDR3 here is CASRILAGGYEQYF. For the CDR3, the DNA is TGTGCCAGCAGGATTTTGGCGGGAGGGTACGAGCAGTACTTC.

The sample holds a few counts of this clonotype. V gene TRBV29-1 combines with J gene TRBJ2-1; 7 bases are shared with TRBD2. V gave up 4 bases and J gave up 10 bases; unmatched junction bases: 16. CDR1 is SQVTM, CDR2 ANQGSEA, per germline. CDR3 length: 15 amino acids. CDR3 protein: CSVGVLGEGLREQFF. The CDR3 coding sequence is TGCAGCGTTGGAGTCTTGGGGGAGGGCCTACGGGAGCAGTTCTTC.

The J gene is TRBJ2-3, the V gene TRBV10-3; D gene uncertain. V lost 3 bases, J lost 7 bases, and 5 bases lay in between. Germline CDR1 is ENHRY and CDR2 is SYGVKD. This CDR3 comprises 11 residues. The CDR3 spells CAISDLNTQYF. The CDR3 nucleotides are TGTGCCATCAGTGATCTGAATACGCAGTATTTT.

V and J are TRBV11-2 and TRBJ1-1, with no clear D. CDR3 length: 15 amino acids. V dropped 0 bases and J dropped 2 bases, with 10 bases sitting between them. Germline CDR1 SGHAT, CDR2 FQNNGV. DNA of the CDR3: TGTGCCAGCAGCTTAGATGGCCCAGGCAACACTGAAGCTTTCTTT. It specifies CASSLDGPGNTEAFF.